This TCR beta chain was recorded in a study of T cells in localized non-small cell lung cancer. As for this clone: Its target is unknown.

Whole-study findings and limits: Adjacent lung held a median roughly 56 of the top 100 tumor clones. An association was observed between higher blood T cell density and longer overall survival.

The data were produced by immunoSEQ multiplex PCR, yet TCRdb's version contains in-frame clones alone and is incomplete. The data show 70,000 or so clones, approximately 88% seen once. Germline CDR1 reads SGHRS; CDR2 reads YFSETQ. The trim removed 4 bases at V and 9 bases at J, leaving 15 bases unmatched. This CDR3 spans 18 amino acids. V gene TRBV5-1 combines with J gene TRBJ2-1, with 14 bases aligning to TRBD2. The receptor comes from a female donor of 60 years or more with stage I lung adenocarcinoma. The sample in question was peripheral blood, obtained before any cancer treatment. The DNA for the CDR3 is TGCGCCAGCAGCCCAACCGGGACTAGCGGGAGTCCCCCCCGTGAGCAGTTCTTC. Protein product: CASSPTGTSGSPPREQFF.